There are a few counts of the clone carrying this T cell receptor beta chain. Its antigen is currently unknown. This sample stems from a study of T-cell memory formation after mild COVID-19. Points from the study as a whole: Pre-infection memory carried some responding clones, suggesting that cross-reactive memory joined.

Trimming took 0 bases from V and 2 from J; bases not matched to a gene: 6. Looked up from germline, CDR1 is SGHRS and CDR2 is YFSETQ. The CDR3 is 17 residues long. TCRdb ran MiXCR on the 5' RACE reads and lists one entry per CDR3 protein. The sample has roughly 100,000 distinct CDR3 sequences; about a sixth are singletons. V usage is TRBV5-1 and J usage is TRBJ1-1; 11 bases align to TRBD1. The sequencing sample was made of PBMCs or a T cell subset sorted from them (not recorded which). The TCR was taken from an adult woman who had mild COVID-19 (a few samples of this study predate the infection). Cell type and time point are not known. The CDR3 spells CASSLDWDRGINTEAFF. The CDR3 coding sequence is TGCGCCAGCAGCTTGGATTGGGACAGGGGGATCAACACTGAAGCTTTCTTT.